This paragraph reports one T cell receptor beta chain. Its antigen remains unidentified. The CDR3 is made up of 13 amino acids. Trimming removed 3 bases at V and 8 bases at J, with 13 bases between. The germline V gene encodes CDR1 LGHNT and CDR2 FRNRAP. The data belong to a study of vaccination effects on CD4 cells after COVID-19. On the study more broadly: Peptide-pool stimulation followed by sequencing identified expanded antigen-specific CD4+ clonotypes in the ViraFEST assay.

The authors isolated CD4+ T cells after around nine days of culture. Two doses of BNT162b2 or mRNA-1273 vaccine were administered to participants. Produced via immunoSEQ multiplex PCR; TCRdb's table is partial and in-frame only. Of about 45,000 clones listed, just over 70% are singletons. Study-wide findings and caveats: From healthy vaccinees, only 1 of 255 vaccine-induced clones also reacted to common cold coronaviruses.

This chain connects TRBV12-5 to TRBJ1-2, with D possibly TRBD1 on 5 matching bases. The sequence came from a human donor who received a COVID-19 vaccine. The sample was CD4+ T cells from PBMCs cultured without peptide, taken after COVID-19 vaccination. The CDR3 coding sequence is TGTGCTAGTGGTTTTGGGCAGGGAGGAGGCTACACCTTC. This codes for CASGFGQGGGYTF.